This T cell receptor beta chain was profiled in a study of blood T cell repertoires in COVID-19. Sequenced by immunoSEQ multiplex PCR; TCRdb stores in-frame clones only, minus some. The data hold some 160,000 clones, with around 84% observed a single time. V was clipped by 6 bases and J by 0 bases, with 14 bases between them. This CDR3 contains 15 residues. The V gene's germline CDR1 is SGHDN and CDR2 FVKESK. The source is a woman in her forties or fifties who had recovered from COVID-19. Sequencing used PBMCs or T cells enriched from blood (not recorded which). This sequence joins TRBV14 and TRBJ1-1, with a possible D match to TRBD1 (6 bases). CDR3 nucleotide sequence: TGTGCCAGCAGTCGGATACAGGGATTGAACACTGAAGCTTTCTTT. It codes for CASSRIQGLNTEAFF.